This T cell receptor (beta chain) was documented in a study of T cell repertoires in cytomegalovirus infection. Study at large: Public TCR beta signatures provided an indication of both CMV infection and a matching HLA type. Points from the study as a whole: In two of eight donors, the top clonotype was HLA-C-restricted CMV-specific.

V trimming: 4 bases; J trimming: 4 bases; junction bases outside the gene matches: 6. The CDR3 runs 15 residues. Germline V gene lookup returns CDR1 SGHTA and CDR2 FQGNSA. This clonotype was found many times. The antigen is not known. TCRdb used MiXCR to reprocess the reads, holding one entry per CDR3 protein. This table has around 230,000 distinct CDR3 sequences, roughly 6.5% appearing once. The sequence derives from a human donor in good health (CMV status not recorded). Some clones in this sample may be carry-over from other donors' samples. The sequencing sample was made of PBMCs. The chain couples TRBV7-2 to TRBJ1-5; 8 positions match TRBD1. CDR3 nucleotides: TGTGCCAGCAGCTCGGACAGGGCCCGTAATCAGCCCCAGCATTTT. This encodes CASSSDRARNQPQHF. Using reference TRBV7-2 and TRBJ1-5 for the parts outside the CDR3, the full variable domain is GAGVSQSPSNKVTEKGKDVELRCDPISGHTALYWYRQSLGQGLEFLIYFQGNSAPDKSGLPSDRFSAERTGGSVSTLTIQRTQQEDSAVYLCASSSDRARNQPQHFGDGTRLSIL.